Sequencing of this T cell receptor beta chain was carried out in a study of vaccination and CD4 T cells after COVID-19. Study summary: At a median roughly 100 days (range 35 to 161) after diagnosis, post-COVID samples were drawn. Overlapping SARS-CoV-2, HCoV-NL63, HCoV-OC43 and HCoV-229E spike peptides stimulated the cells.

Findings of the study overall: Post-vaccination, and not before, a median 86.3% of reactive clones appeared in convalescent patients. A nonsignificant rise from about 20 to 38 was seen in the median number of SARS-CoV-2-reactive clonotypes.

Trimming removed 1 base from V and 0 bases from J, with 13 bases in between. Germline V gives CDR1 MGHRA, CDR2 YSYEKL. The CDR3 runs 16 residues. The assay that was used to sequence DNA from cultured CD4+ T cells was the Oncomine TCR Beta short-read assay. TCRdb itself ran the PCR reads through MiXCR, one entry per CDR3 protein. The sample carries more than 15,000 distinct CDR3 sequences, around 58% recorded once. Worth noting for this clonotype: The antigen is not known.

The sample's treatment: roughly nine-day PBMC culture with coronavirus spike peptide pools or control peptides (ViraFEST assay). The chain has TRBV4-1 and TRBJ2-7; D is perhaps TRBD1 (7 bases). The source is a human donor who had recovered from COVID-19. Source material: CD4+ T cells from blood, cultured in vitro. Here the CDR3 reads CASSQGQGGSSYEQYF. In DNA form, the CDR3 reads TGCGCCAGCAGCCAAGGCCAGGGGGGAAGCTCCTACGAGCAGTACTTC.